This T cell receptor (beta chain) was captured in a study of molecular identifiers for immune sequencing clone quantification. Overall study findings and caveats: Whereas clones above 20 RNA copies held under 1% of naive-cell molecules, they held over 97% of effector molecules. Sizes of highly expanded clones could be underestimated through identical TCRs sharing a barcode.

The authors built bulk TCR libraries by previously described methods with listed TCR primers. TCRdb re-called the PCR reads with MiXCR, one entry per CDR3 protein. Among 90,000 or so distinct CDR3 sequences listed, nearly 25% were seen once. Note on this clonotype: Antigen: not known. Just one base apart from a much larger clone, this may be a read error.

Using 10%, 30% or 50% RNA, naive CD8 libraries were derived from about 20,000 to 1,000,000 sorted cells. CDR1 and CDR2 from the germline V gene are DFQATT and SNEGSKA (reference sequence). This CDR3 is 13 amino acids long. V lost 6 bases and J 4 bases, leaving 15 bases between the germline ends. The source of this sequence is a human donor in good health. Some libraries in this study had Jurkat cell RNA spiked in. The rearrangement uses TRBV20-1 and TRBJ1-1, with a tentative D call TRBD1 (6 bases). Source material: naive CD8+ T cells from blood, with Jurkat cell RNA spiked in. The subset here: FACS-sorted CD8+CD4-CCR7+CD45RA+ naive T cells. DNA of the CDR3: TGCAGTGCCCCGGGACACTGGAGCACTGAAGCTTTCTTT. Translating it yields CSAPGHWSTEAFF.